This T cell receptor beta chain came from a study of T cells in Graves' hyperthyroidism and ophthalmopathy (dated by TCRdb to about 2019). Regarding the research as a whole: A discovery cohort of about a hundred patients, 43 with Graves' ophthalmopathy and approximately 55 with stable Graves' hyperthyroidism, was used to find distinguishing TCR V-J signatures. According to the paper, TCR Vbeta CDR3 sequencing was carried out on about 140 peripheral blood samples, which came from some 41 ophthalmopathy, approximately 78 hyperthyroidism and roughly 17 progressor patients. Prospective prediction of ophthalmopathy was tested in an independent validation cohort consisting of about 20 hyperthyroidism patients and some 16 patients who later progressed to ophthalmopathy. For training and testing, the 100 or so patients in the discovery cohort were randomly divided in a 7:3 ratio. In addition, the study compared T-cell repertoires in thyroid tissue and in blood from a handful of Graves' hyperthyroidism patients. Once sampling was done, hyperthyroidism patients were given methimazole at a starting dose of 30 mg daily, whereas ophthalmopathy patients were given high-dose intravenous methylprednisolone. Findings and caveats that apply to the study as a whole: In validation, the model predicted progression to ophthalmopathy a median of approximately 6.3 months before onset, with over 60% sensitivity and roughly 77% specificity. A 13 V-J signature model separated ophthalmopathy from stable hyperthyroidism, with about 90% sensitivity and roughly 84% specificity in cross-validation and 80%/75% in testing. Sample size was not statistically predetermined, and investigators were not blinded to group allocation. Most expanded thyroid clonotypes (frequency above 0.001) were also detected in blood, a finding suggesting that blood repertoires may reflect thyroid immune responses.

Points on this clonotype: The specificity of this receptor is unknown. Base qualities are missing; no much larger clone stands one base away.

From the germline V gene (reference sequence), CDR1 is MNHNY and CDR2 is SVGAGI. The CDR3, cysteine through phenylalanine, is 12 amino acids long. Only the CDR3 DNA is retained, 36 bases long and in frame from the first base. Between the V and J ends, shortened by 6 bases and 6 bases respectively, the junction contains 12 bases. Exclusion was applied to patients with uncontrolled infections, other autoimmune diseases, pregnancy or lactation. Diagnoses relied on clinical symptoms, serum thyroxine and TRAb, thyroid ultrasound and orbital computed tomography. Trizol reagent was used to extract total RNA, and RNA quality was then checked on an Agilent 2100 Bioanalyzer. TCR beta CDR3 regions were amplified from RNA transcripts. For the first round of RT-PCR on the TCR CDR3, the HTBI primer set was used together with the Qiagen OneStep RT-PCR kit. The libraries were constructed in a second round of multiplex PCR and then size-selected and purified. Libraries were sequenced paired-end with 100 bp reads on an Illumina HiSeq2000. On the authors' methods: SOAPnuke was used to process the raw data, throwing out any read that contained adapters or uncalled bases, had a mean Phred below 15, or lacked an exact constant-primer or identifier match. High-quality paired reads were merged with COPE v1.2.5, and unique nucleotide sequences were defined as clonotypes. Clonotypes were aligned to IMGT TRBV, TRBD and TRBJ reference segments using MiTCR v1.1. The analysis included only V-J combinations with a frequency above 0.0001, which together covered 99% to 99.2% of the repertoires. The TCS score was defined as the ratio of F50 (clonal expansion) to E x V (chaos), calculated using BLOSUM62-based TCRdist between CDR3 peptides within each V-J. Welch's t-statistics and random forest reduced around 550 V-J features to about 13, which were used in a naive Bayes classifier (R e1071). Thyroid-blood repertoire similarity was quantified with the Morisita-Horn index. TCRdb applied fastp at Q25 and MiXCR to the public reads, then kept only in-frame beta chains. All rows with the same CDR3 protein become a single entry with the most common DNA and genes. The V and J calls were determined by TCRdb, not by the authors. This sample is represented by 480,000 or so distinct CDR3 sequences; over 45% of them were singletons. The ten largest make up approximately 44% of the sample.

The receptor comes from an adult woman with Graves' disease, either hyperthyroidism or ophthalmopathy (not recorded which). Sequencing input: peripheral blood or thyroid tissue (not recorded which). Rearrangement joined TRBV6-6 to TRBJ2-7; 6 matching bases give a weak D call of TRBD2. The DNA sequence is TGTGCCAGCAGCTCTTCTAGCGCCGAGCAGTACTTC. The encoded protein is CASSSSSAEQYF.